This T cell receptor (beta chain) was sequenced during a study of graft-versus-host responses after intestinal transplantation (TCRdb year 2021). A note on the overall study: The transplants that recipients received were multivisceral, liver-intestinal, or isolated intestinal. Every recipient was given anti-thymocyte globulin induction, then maintenance tacrolimus and steroids for about 3 years. Graft-versus-host and host-versus-graft alloreactive T cell clones were tracked in the graft, circulation and bone marrow after intestinal transplantation using bulk TCR-beta CDR3 sequencing. Alloreactive clones were identified by sequencing pre-transplant mixed lymphocyte reaction products and comparing these products with unstimulated pre-transplant donor and recipient T cells. Of the roughly 24 intestinal transplant recipients enrolled in the cohort, one of whom was a retransplant, a few patients without pretransplant specimens were excluded. A peak of at least 4% donor T cells among recipient peripheral blood mononuclear cells was the definition used for donor T cell macrochimerism. Instead of going to the commercial service, samples from a few later patients were sequenced in-house on an Illumina MiSeq and processed with MiXCR.

Libraries came from the immunoSEQ multiplex PCR assay. For most patients, genomic DNA was isolated using the Qiagen DNeasy Blood and Tissue Kit and was shipped frozen to Adaptive Biotechnologies for TCR sequencing. High-throughput TCR-beta CDR3 sequencing of genomic DNA from most patients was performed by Adaptive Biotechnologies. The study's own analysis went as follows. TCR sequencing data were retrieved from Adaptive's ImmunoSEQ software for roughly 20 patients, whereas three other patients were processed with MiXCR and VDJtools. CD4 versus CD8 sorting errors were corrected by removing sequences found in both subsets at a frequency ratio below 5:1. CDR3 nucleotide sequences shared between donor and recipient were removed because the origin of such sequences could not be assigned. To count as alloreactive, a clone needed at least 2-fold expansion over unstimulated cells and a minimum CFSE-low frequency of 0.002% (template counts) or 0.001% (read counts). Clones were considered mappable if detected in sequenced pre-transplant spleen, lymph node, or MLR CFSE-low populations of the donor or recipient. Cumulative frequency of alloreactive clones was calculated as a percentage of all sequences weighted by copy number. TCRdb holds this immuneACCESS table with in-frame rearrangements only. Some clones are missing; in checked studies, unresolved V genes explain under half, and the rest has no known cause. V, J and clone size were drawn from that table, and D and trimming were deduced from the DNA. This sample holds roughly 120,000 clones; about 95% were observed only once. The top ten clonotypes cover over 2.5% of the sample.

V loses 1 base of germline sequence and J loses 3 bases, and the interval between the two ends is 11 bases. In the germline V gene, CDR1 corresponds to LGHNA and CDR2 to YSLEER. The cysteine opens and the phenylalanine closes a CDR3 of 15 amino acids. Here the CDR3 DNA is all that survives: 45 bases in frame from base 1. About this clone itself: Its antigen is still unknown. No much larger clone is present one base from it, and per-base qualities are unavailable.

This sample's time point label indicates: cells obtained before transplantation from donor or recipient. CD3+CD4+ and CD3+CD8+ populations were FACS-sorted from unstimulated pre-transplant donor and recipient cells taken from spleen or lymph nodes. The paper as a whole reports these results and caveats: Conclusions were limited by the relatively low number and heterogeneity of intestinal transplant patients. In the allografts of patients with donor T cell macrochimerism, GvH to HvG T cell clonal ratios were high. GvH clones were found in recipient bone marrow, and some of the GvH clones appeared earlier in ileal mucosa or blood, which is consistent with an intestinal mucosal origin. Early after transplant, peak levels of circulating GvH clones were associated with declines in HvG clones.

This chain is built from TRBV4-3 and TRBJ2-3, with no D gene named confidently. The sample in question was unstimulated CD8+ T cells sorted from spleen or lymph node cells, obtained before intestinal transplant. The sequence was obtained from a human donor who received an intestinal transplant. The CDR3 region reads CASSQAAIVTDTQYF. The DNA reads as follows: TGCGCCAGCAGCCAAGCGGCGATAGTAACAGATACGCAGTATTTT.